This T cell receptor beta chain was identified during a study of CD8+CD57+ T cells in acquired aplastic anemia. Looking at the study overall: Each DNA sample taken from sorted CD4+ and CD8+ cells came to roughly 3.5 ug on average.

This CDR3 region has 15 residues. Germline CDR1 and CDR2: SNHLY and FYNNEI. Study-wide results and limits: Simpson's diversity of CD8+ cells was not significantly different in patients compared with controls. Both patients and controls carried the same twenty-nine CD8+ CDR3 sequences.

Sequencing was done on patients that had shown CD8+CD57+ cell expansion by flow cytometry. There were no patients without severe acquired aplastic anemia. According to the study, genomic DNA was the template for TCR beta VDJ and CDR3 profiling. TCRdb called the reads again in MiXCR, with one record for every CDR3 protein. The data contain approximately 260,000 distinct CDR3 sequences, around 82% of them singletons. For this clonotype: Its matching antigen is unknown. The junction differs from germline at one of its ends, possibly a read error.

The V call is TRBV2, the J call TRBJ1-1, with D possibly TRBD1 on 5 matching bases. The sequence derives from a human donor with aplastic anemia. The sample was sorted CD4+, CD8+, or CD8+CD57+ T cells (not recorded which) from PBMCs. The CDR3, as DNA: TGTGCCAGCAGGGTGGATATGCCAGGGTACACTGAAGCGTTCTTC. It translates to CASRVDMPGYTEAFF.